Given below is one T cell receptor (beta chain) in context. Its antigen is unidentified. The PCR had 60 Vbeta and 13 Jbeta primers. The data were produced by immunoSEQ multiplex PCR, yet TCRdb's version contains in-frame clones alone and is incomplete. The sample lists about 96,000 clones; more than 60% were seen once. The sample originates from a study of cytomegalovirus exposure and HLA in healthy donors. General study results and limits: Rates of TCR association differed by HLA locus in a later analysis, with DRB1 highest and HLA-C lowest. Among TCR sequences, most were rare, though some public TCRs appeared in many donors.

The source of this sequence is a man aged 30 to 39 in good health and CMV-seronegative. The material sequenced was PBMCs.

CDR3 bases: TGTGCCAGCAGCCCCCACAGGGGAGCCTACGAGCAGTACTTC. It translates to CASSPHRGAYEQYF. This chain connects TRBV11-3 to TRBJ2-7, with 7 nucleotides matching TRBD1. The CDR3 totals 14 residues. J lost 2 bases, V lost 5 bases, and 6 bases had no gene match. Germline CDR1 and CDR2: SGHNT and YENEEA.